The 2 T cell receptor beta chains listed next were all sequenced from one sample in a study of shared clonotypes between healthy human individuals. Assay used: immunoSEQ multiplex PCR; TCRdb lists only in-frame clones, some missing. Here the sample spans roughly 2 million clones, 85% to 95% being singletons. Sequences were obtained from naive CD4+ T cells sorted from blood. Indicated subset: CD45RA+ positively selected. The receptor source for this set is a man aged 18-30 years in good health.

The chain links TRBV5-4 to TRBJ2-7; the D is unclear. Germline V gives CDR1 SGHNT, CDR2 YYREEE (reference sequence). Trimming stripped 2 bases from V and 1 base from J, with 10 bases between. The length of the CDR3 is 14 residues. The DNA for the CDR3 is TGTGCCAGCAGCTTCAGGACCAATTCCTACGAGCAGTACTTC. This encodes CASSFRTNSYEQYF.

The V gene is TRBV25-1, the J gene TRBJ1-1; D not resolved. Between the trimmed V and J ends, which lost 3 bases and 1 base, there was a span of 9 bases. Germline loops: CDR1 MGHDK, CDR2 SYGVNS. The CDR3 runs 14 residues. The CDR3 bases are TGTGCCAGCAGTGATATGGCAGAGAACACTGAAGCTTTCTTT. Its translation is CASSDMAENTEAFF.